This TCR beta chain is from a study of cytomegalovirus exposure and HLA in healthy donors. Study-wide findings and caveats: Follow-up analysis found HLA locus-dependent TCR association rates, highest for DRB1 and lowest for HLA-C. The study put some 150 TCR beta chains on its list as cytomegalovirus-associated. Accurate HLA-A and HLA-B prediction from TCR beta sequences was reported for most subjects. In a later analysis, several top co-occurrence clusters appeared linked to parvovirus B19, influenza, CMV and Epstein-Barr virus.

A word on this clone: Its matching antigen is unknown.

Unmatched junction bases numbered 5, after V lost 2 bases and J lost 5 bases. The CDR3 has 16 residues. Per the germline V gene, CDR1 is SGDLS and CDR2 is YYNGEE. It was with 60 Vbeta and 13 Jbeta primers that the PCR ran. The method was immunoSEQ multiplex PCR; TCRdb's version includes in-frame clones alone and lacks a portion of them. The sample lists some 190,000 clones; 65% to 80% were seen once. The sample taken for sequencing was PBMCs. This clonotype was obtained from a woman between 35 and 50 years old in good health and CMV-seronegative. The V call is TRBV9, the J call TRBJ2-1, with 12 bases aligning to TRBD2. CDR3: CASSVLAGGPNNEQFF. DNA of the CDR3: TGTGCCAGCAGCGTCCTAGCGGGAGGGCCAAACAATGAGCAGTTCTTC. Complete variable domain (other parts from reference TRBV9 and TRBJ2-1): DSGVTQTPKHLITATGQRVTLRCSPRSGDLSVYWYQQSLDQGLQFLIQYYNGEERAKGNILERFSAQQFPDLHSELNLSSLELGDSALYFCASSVLAGGPNNEQFFGPGTRLTVL.